Below are 9 T cell receptor beta chains sequenced from a single sample in a study of regulatory T cells in long-lasting Graves disease (dated by TCRdb to the early 2020s). The time point label for this specimen denotes: newly diagnosed GD, antithyroid drugs for less than 3 months. For both TCR sequencing and RNA sequencing, RNA was extracted from PBMCs in TRIzol. Libraries were built with multiplex PCR. The sequencer was an Illumina HiSeq 4000. To build TCR beta libraries, CDR3 regions were amplified by Arm-PCR using iRepertoire HTBI primers. TCRdb redid the processing of the public reads, applying fastp at Q25 and MiXCR, and retained in-frame beta chains. Duplicate CDR3 protein sequences are folded into a single record with the most common DNA and genes. A total of around 480,000 distinct CDR3 sequences appear in this sample, roughly 17% of them only once. The ten largest clones capture 9.5% to 15% of the sample.

Separately, the same data were catalogued under a study of T cells in Graves' hyperthyroidism and ophthalmopathy.

Sequences were derived from peripheral blood mononuclear cells (PBMCs), sampled at new diagnosis, from a patient treated with antithyroid drugs. The receptors were sampled from a man aged 40-49 years with Graves disease. Donor details come from another sample of the same person, matched by shared clones.

This clonotype has at least ten counts. This chain joins TRBV7-2 and TRBJ2-5, with D uncertain. Germline V gives CDR1 SGHTA, CDR2 FQGNSA. CDR3 length: 13 residues. The V end was cut by 3 bases, the J end by 4 bases, with 9 bases between. The CDR3: CASSFGEGETQYF. DNA of the CDR3: TGTGCCAGCAGCTTTGGGGAAGGAGAGACCCAGTACTTC.

This clonotype was detected only a few times. The rearrangement links TRBV6-2 or TRBV6-3 to TRBJ2-4; D is possibly TRBD1 (5 bases). The germline gives CDR1 MNHEY, CDR2 SVGEGT. CDR3 length equals 16 residues. The V and J ends lost 0 bases and 1 base respectively, with 10 bases between them. CDR3 in DNA: TGTGCCAGCAGTTACTCGACAGTGGGGGCCAAAAACATTCAGTACTTC. It specifies CASSYSTVGAKNIQYF.

This clonotype occurred a few times. V usage is TRBV2 and J usage is TRBJ2-2; TRBD2 agrees at 11 bases. V lost 7 bases to trimming and J lost 4 bases; unmatched junction nucleotides: 8. CDR1 is SNHLY and CDR2 is FYNNEI in the germline V gene. This CDR3 region has 16 residues. As DNA, the CDR3 is TGTGCCAGCAATACCGGGACTAGCGGAACCACCGGGGAGCTGTTTTTT. Its protein product is CASNTGTSGTTGELFF.

This clonotype was observed at least ten times. The genes are TRBV5-1 and TRBJ1-1; D gene unclear. V was pared by 2 bases and J by 0 bases, with 8 bases between. Germline CDR1 reads SGHRS; CDR2 reads YFSETQ. CDR3 length equals 14 residues. The CDR3 sequence is CASSFSTLNTEAFF. The DNA of the CDR3 is TGCGCCAGCAGCTTTTCGACGTTGAACACTGAAGCTTTCTTT. Full variable domain (outside the CDR3, taken from reference TRBV5-1 and TRBJ1-1): KAGVTQTPRYLIKTRGQQVTLSCSPISGHRSVSWYQQTPGQGLQFLFEYFSETQRNKGNFPGRFSGRQFSNSRSEMNVSTLELGDSALYLCASSFSTLNTEAFFGQGTRLTVV.

V and J are TRBV7-2 and TRBJ2-6, with TRBD2 matching 13 bases. Trimming at V came to 4 bases and at J to 0 bases, leaving 6 bases not matched to a gene. The CDR3 totals 19 residues. Germline values: CDR1 SGHTA, CDR2 FQGNSA. In nucleotides, the CDR3 is TGTGCCAGCAGCTCGCGGACTAGCGGGAGTTCCTCTGGGGCCAACGTCCTGACTTTC. It specifies CASSSRTSGSSSGANVLTF. The full variable domain, its missing parts supplied by reference TRBV7-2 and TRBJ2-6, is GAGVSQSPSNKVTEKGKDVELRCDPISGHTALYWYRQSLGQGLEFLIYFQGNSAPDKSGLPSDRFSAERTGGSVSTLTIQRTQQEDSAVYLCASSSRTSGSSSGANVLTFGAGSRLTVL.

The chain uses TRBV7-9 and TRBJ2-7; TRBD2 agrees at 13 bases. The V segment lost 5 bases and the J segment 7 bases; nucleotides outside the gene matches: 14. CDR1 is SEHNR and CDR2 is FQNEAQ in the germline V gene (reference sequence). The CDR3 runs to 17 residues. The CDR3: CASSPGTSGRALGEQYF. CDR3 DNA sequence: TGTGCCAGCAGCCCCGGAACTAGCGGGAGGGCCCTCGGGGAGCAGTACTTC. Full variable domain (remainder filled in from reference TRBV7-9 and TRBJ2-7): DTGVSQNPRHKITKRGQNVTFRCDPISEHNRLYWYRQTLGQGPEFLTYFQNEAQLEKSRLLSDRFSAERPKGSFSTLEIQRTEQGDSAMYLCASSPGTSGRALGEQYFGPGTRLTVT.

V usage is TRBV6-1 and J usage is TRBJ2-4; the D is unclear. CDR1 is MNHNS and CDR2 is SASEGT in the germline V gene. This CDR3 is built from 14 residues. The V gene lost 5 bases and the J gene lost 4 bases, with 12 bases spanning the gap. The CDR3 coding sequence is TGTGCCAGCAGTCTGGGATTCGCGAAAAACATTCAGTACTTC. Protein product: CASSLGFAKNIQYF.

The rearrangement uses TRBV5-6 and TRBJ2-3; D possibly uses TRBD1 or TRBD2 (6 bases each). The germline V and J ends were trimmed by 4 bases and 2 bases, with 17 bases remaining between them. Germline V gene sequence: CDR1 SGHDT, CDR2 YYEEEE. This CDR3 has 16 residues. The CDR3 loop reads CASSPLGGGSTDTQYF. The CDR3, as DNA: TGTGCCAGCAGCCCATTAGGAGGGGGTTCCACAGATACGCAGTATTTT.

This clonotype appeared many times. The rearrangement joins TRBV7-9 to TRBJ1-5; D possibly corresponds to TRBD1 (5 bases). Germline CDR1 and CDR2: SEHNR and FQNEAQ (reference sequence). Trimming stripped 1 base from V and 9 bases from J, with 10 bases between. The CDR3 has 13 residues. The DNA for the CDR3 is TGTGCCAGCAGCTTAGTAGGGGATAGGCCCCAGCATTTT. Amino acid sequence: CASSLVGDRPQHF.